This T cell receptor (beta chain) was sequenced during a study of identical twins. TCRdb recomputed calls from the 5' RACE reads with MiXCR, one row per CDR3 protein. The data contain 350,000 to 500,000 distinct CDR3 sequences, about a fifth of them singletons. CDR3 length: 15 amino acids. The germline CDR1 and CDR2 sequences are SGHTA and FQGNSA. Trimming took off 3 bases at V and 2 bases at J, with 13 bases between the two ends. This clonotype showed up many times. Sequenced: naive T cells sorted from blood. The chain couples TRBV7-2 to TRBJ2-5; D is possibly TRBD1 (6 bases). The receptor was derived from a man aged 50-60 years in good health. CDR3 sequence reads: CASSFRHREQETQYF. The CDR3 DNA reads TGTGCCAGCAGCTTTCGCCACAGGGAACAAGAGACCCAGTACTTC.